This T cell receptor (beta chain) was sequenced for a study of blood T cells in healthy people across ages. The CDR3 length is 16 residues. V was pared by 2 bases and J by 3 bases, with 15 bases between. Per germline, CDR1 MGHDK and CDR2 SYGVNS. In its sample, this clonotype was seen a few times. PCR was performed a second time for about 6 to 11 cycles using a sample-barcoded 5' primer and a J-beta primer mix. TCRdb redid the calling of the 5' RACE reads with MiXCR, one entry per CDR3 protein. The sample records 850,000 to 1,000,000 distinct CDR3 sequences, around 48% being singletons. The chain has TRBV25-1 and TRBJ2-3; TRBD2 might be the D (6 bases). Sequencing was carried out using blood. This receptor was taken from a young man in good health. CDR3 residues: CASSEQAGLRTDTQYF. The CDR3 nucleotides read TGTGCCAGCAGTGAACAGGCGGGATTAAGGACAGATACGCAGTATTTT. Looking up the rest from reference TRBV25-1 and TRBJ2-3 gives the full variable domain: EADIYQTPRYLVIGTGKKITLECSQTMGHDKMYWYQQDPGMELHLIHYSYGVNSTEKGDLSSESTVSRIRTEHFPLTLESARPSHTSQYLCASSEQAGLRTDTQYFGPGTRLTVL.